Listed below are T cell receptor beta chains from one sample, sequenced in a study of blood T cell repertoires in COVID-19. TCRdb keeps only in-frame clones here, not all; method: immunoSEQ multiplex PCR. Here the sample spans some 450,000 clones, around 88% being singletons. Specimen: peripheral blood. All receptors come from a woman aged 50 to 60 with COVID-19, enrolled during active disease. CDR3s include the opening cysteine and the closing phenylalanine or tryptophan. A D gene is named only where the DNA matches it firmly. Size values are once, few and many counts, or a class for expanded clones, and some rows have none.

>TRBJ1-5|TRBV27|.|.
CASSSPSDSPNQPQHF
TGTGCCAGCAGTTCTCCCTCTGACAGCCCCAATCAGCCCCAGCATTTT
>TRBJ2-7|TRBV28|.|.
CASSFVQGHEQYF
TGTGCCAGCAGTTTTGTGCAGGGCCACGAGCAGTACTTC
>TRBJ2-2|TRBV9|.|TRBD1
CASSLRGSGELFF
TGTGCCAGCAGCCTCAGGGGGAGCGGGGAGCTGTTTTTT
>TRBJ2-5|TRBV7-8|once|.
CASSLVPASQGQETQYF
TGTGCCAGCAGCTTAGTCCCCGCCTCCCAGGGTCAAGAGACCCAGTACTTC
>TRBJ2-7|TRBV24-1|.|.
CATSDSQGIRAMEQYF
TGTGCCACCAGTGATTCTCAGGGGATAAGGGCAATGGAGCAGTACTTC
>TRBJ2-3|TRBV2|.|TRBD1
CASSSDRSTDTQYF
TGTGCCAGCAGTTCGGACAGGAGCACAGATACGCAGTATTTT
>TRBJ1-4|TRBV5-1|once|.
CASSSGSGMSEKLFF
TGCGCCAGCAGCTCCGGGTCGGGGATGAGTGAAAAACTGTTTTTT
>TRBJ2-1|TRBV7-9|.|TRBD2
CASSSTSLYNEQFF
TGTGCCAGCAGCTCGACTAGCCTATACAATGAGCAGTTCTTC
>TRBJ1-2|TRBV6-5|.|TRBD1
CASSTRDRGGYGYTF
TGTGCCAGCAGTACCCGGGACAGGGGAGGCTATGGCTACACCTTC
>TRBJ1-1|TRBV5-1|once|TRBD1
CASTRGTGNTEAFF
TGCGCCAGCACCAGGGGGACGGGGAACACTGAAGCTTTCTTT
>TRBJ2-6|TRBV5-1|.|.
CASSLAGEAGANVLTF
TGCGCCAGCAGCTTGGCCGGGGAAGCTGGGGCCAACGTCCTGACTTTC
>TRBJ2-2|TRBV5-5|.|TRBD2
CASSPLAGGITGELFF
TGTGCCAGCAGCCCCCTAGCGGGGGGAATCACCGGGGAGCTGTTTTTT
>TRBJ1-4|TRBV7-6|.|.
CASSLGEGSGEKLFF
TGTGCCAGCAGCTTAGGGGAGGGATCAGGCGAAAAACTGTTTTTT
>TRBJ1-1|TRBV4-1|.|.
CASSQGGRAMNTEAFF
TGCGCCAGCAGCCAAGGCGGCAGGGCGATGAACACTGAAGCTTTCTTT
>TRBJ2-3|TRBV19|.|TRBD2
CASSIGAGGPTDTQYF
TGTGCCAGTAGTATCGGCGCGGGGGGGCCCACAGATACGCAGTATTTT
>TRBJ2-3|TRBV7-2|.|TRBD2
CASSLALAEDTQYF
TGTGCCAGCAGCTTAGCGCTAGCGGAAGATACGCAGTATTTT
>TRBJ1-2|TRBV28|.|.
CASSLGGALGYTF
TGTGCCAGCAGTTTAGGGGGGGCGCTTGGCTACACCTTC
>TRBJ1-3|TRBV7-2|.|.
CASSLMGAVGNTIYF
TGTGCCAGCAGCTTGATGGGGGCGGTCGGAAACACCATATATTTT
>TRBJ1-3|TRBV30|.|.
CAWVSSGNTIYF
TGTGCCTGGGTATCTTCTGGAAACACCATATATTTT
>TRBJ2-7|TRBV29-1|.|TRBD1
CSAVLGQGGEQYF
TGCAGCGCAGTCCTCGGACAGGGGGGCGAGCAGTACTTC
>TRBJ1-2|TRBV5-1|.|TRBD1
CASSLGTGRSNYGYTF
TGCGCCAGCAGCCTCGGGACAGGCCGTTCTAACTATGGCTACACCTTC
>TRBJ1-2|TRBV9|.|.
CASSVGPYGYTF
TGTGCCAGCAGCGTAGGGCCTTATGGCTACACCTTC
>TRBJ2-1|TRBV18|.|TRBD1
CASSQGQGAGNEQFF
TGTGCCAGCTCACAGGGACAGGGGGCGGGGAATGAGCAGTTCTTC
>TRBJ2-3|TRBV5-6|.|TRBD2
CASSYRGLALPDTQYF
TGTGCCAGCAGCTACCGAGGACTAGCGTTGCCAGATACGCAGTATTTT
>TRBJ2-7|TRBV9|.|.
CASSAGSSYEQYF
TGTGCCAGCAGCGCAGGTAGCTCCTACGAGCAGTACTTC
>TRBJ2-4|TRBV5-6|.|TRBD1
CASSLGQGRNIQYF
TGTGCCAGCAGCTTAGGACAGGGCCGGAACATTCAGTACTTC
>TRBJ2-3|TRBV30|.|TRBD1
CAWLIRDRGITDTQYF
TGTGCCTGGCTAATCCGGGACAGGGGTATCACAGATACGCAGTATTTT
>TRBJ2-7|TRBV11-2|.|TRBD1
CASSSPQGTGGVEQYF
TGTGCCAGCAGCTCCCCCCAGGGGACAGGGGGCGTGGAGCAGTACTTC
>TRBJ1-5|TRBV19|.|.
CASTPSISNQPQHF
TGTGCCAGTACCCCGAGTATTAGCAATCAGCCCCAGCATTTT
>TRBJ2-6|TRBV9|.|.
CASSVEPISGANVLTF
TGTGCCAGCAGCGTAGAGCCGATCTCTGGGGCCAACGTCCTGACTTTC
>TRBJ1-2|TRBV5-1|.|.
CASSLATGGKGYTF
TGCGCCAGCAGCTTGGCCACGGGGGGCAAGGGCTACACCTTC
>TRBJ1-1|TRBV27|.|.
CASSTRPGSGTEAFF
TGTGCCAGCAGCACGCGACCCGGGAGTGGGACTGAAGCTTTCTTT
>TRBJ1-2|TRBV6-5|.|.
CASSYISSYGYTF
TGTGCCAGCAGCTACATCTCCTCCTATGGCTACACCTTC
>TRBJ2-1|TRBV28|.|.
CASYDRTNEQFF
TGTGCCAGCTATGACAGGACTAATGAGCAGTTCTTC
>TRBJ2-1|TRBV3-1/TRBV3-2|.|TRBD2
CASGWGLNEQFF
TGTGCCAGTGGCTGGGGACTAAATGAGCAGTTCTTC
>TRBJ2-5|TRBV12-3/TRBV12-4|.|.
CASSPGGTQYF
TGTGCCAGCAGTCCCGGGGGGACCCAGTACTTC
>TRBJ1-1|TRBV10-3|once|.
CAIMGGQFREAFF
TGTGCCATCATGGGGGGTCAGTTCAGGGAAGCTTTCTTT
>TRBJ2-1|TRBV2|.|TRBD1
CASSGAVGQGVSNEQFF
TGTGCCAGCAGTGGGGCTGTTGGACAGGGCGTGTCGAATGAGCAGTTCTTC
>TRBJ2-2|TRBV7-8|.|.
CASSLEDVGLPLRTGELFF
TGTGCCAGCAGCTTAGAGGATGTAGGACTGCCCCTTCGAACCGGGGAGCTGTTTTTT
>TRBJ2-5|TRBV10-3|.|TRBD1
CAISERQGETQYF
TGTGCCATCAGTGAACGACAGGGGGAGACCCAGTACTTC
>TRBJ1-3|TRBV11-2|.|.
CASSPAGGPSSGNTIYF
TGTGCCAGCAGCCCGGCCGGGGGGCCGAGCTCTGGAAACACCATATATTTT
>TRBJ1-3|TRBV7-8|.|.
CASSWLGGQGGNTIYF
TGTGCCAGCAGCTGGCTGGGGGGTCAGGGTGGAAACACCATATATTTT
>TRBJ2-7|TRBV19|.|TRBD1
CASSASWTGYEQYF
TGTGCCAGTAGTGCTTCCTGGACAGGCTACGAGCAGTACTTC
>TRBJ1-3|TRBV19|.|.
CASSIARTAGNTIYF
TGTGCCAGTAGTATAGCGAGGACAGCTGGAAACACCATATATTTT
>TRBJ2-1|TRBV5-8|.|.
CASSQRASGDNEQFF
TGTGCCAGCAGCCAGAGAGCTTCAGGGGACAATGAGCAGTTCTTC
>TRBJ2-7|TRBV4-1|.|.
CASSHLYEQYF
TGCGCCAGCAGCCACCTCTACGAGCAGTACTTC
>TRBJ2-1|TRBV3-1/TRBV3-2|.|.
CASSLRLGATYNEQFF
TGTGCCAGCAGCCTACGCCTGGGGGCTACTTACAACGAGCAGTTCTTC
>TRBJ2-2|TRBV2|.|TRBD2
CASSVKRGGPGELFF
TGTGCCAGCAGTGTTAAGCGGGGGGGCCCCGGGGAGCTGTTTTTT
>TRBJ1-1|TRBV6-4|few|.
CASSDEVGTEAFF
TGTGCCAGCAGTGACGAGGTCGGGACTGAAGCTTTCTTT